Below, one TCR beta chain is given with its context. The data belong to a study of cytomegalovirus exposure and HLA in healthy donors. Amplification used 60 Vbeta primers and 13 Jbeta primers. The data were produced by immunoSEQ multiplex PCR, yet TCRdb's version contains in-frame clones alone and is incomplete. This table holds around 150,000 clones, 60% to 80% found once. The CDR3 is 16 residues long. Trimming stripped 1 base from V and 2 bases from J, with 12 bases between. The germline V gene has CDR1 MNHNS and CDR2 SASEGT. The origin of this receptor is a man in his fifties or sixties in good health and CMV-seropositive. The material sequenced was PBMCs. The rearrangement joins TRBV6-1 to TRBJ1-5; weak D call: TRBD1 (6 bases). The CDR3 sequence: CASSEDREGGNQPQHF. The CDR3 DNA reads as TGTGCCAGCAGTGAAGACAGGGAGGGTGGCAATCAGCCCCAGCATTTT.